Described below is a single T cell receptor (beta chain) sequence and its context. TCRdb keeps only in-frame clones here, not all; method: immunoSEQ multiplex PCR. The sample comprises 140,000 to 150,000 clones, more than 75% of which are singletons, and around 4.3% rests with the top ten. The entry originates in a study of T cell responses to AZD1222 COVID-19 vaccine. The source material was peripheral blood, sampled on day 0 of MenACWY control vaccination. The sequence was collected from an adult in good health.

The CDR3 loop reads CASSPQGVGEKLFF. The CDR3 DNA reads TGCGCCAGCAGCCCGCAGGGAGTGGGGGAAAAACTGTTTTTT. The rearrangement links TRBV5-1 to TRBJ1-4; D may be TRBD1 (5 bases). Germline values: CDR1 SGHRS, CDR2 YFSETQ. The V and J ends lost 4 bases and 8 bases respectively, with 15 bases between them. This CDR3 region has 14 residues.